This T cell receptor beta chain was identified during a study of cytomegalovirus exposure and HLA in healthy donors (dated by TCRdb to about 2017). Context from the whole study: According to an earlier analysis of a few hundred of the donors, about 179 million T cells yielded 117 million unique TCR beta sequences and around 300 Gb of sequence data. Among around 400 genotyped donors of the cohort, an average of around 240,000 unique TCR beta nucleotide sequences was sequenced per donor, of which approximately 18% were non-productive. To predict cytomegalovirus infection status, the study combined high-throughput TCR immunosequencing, statistical association of individual TCRs with disease status, and machine learning. An early release covering more than 500 HLA-typed donors comprised approximately 300 gigabases of sequencing data and around 85 million unique TCR sequences. The study aimed to test whether cataloging public T cell receptors could reveal signatures of past pathogen exposure. Every discovery cohort repertoire had been produced on one sequencing platform. The study used immunosequencing to profile the T cell repertoires of some 600 subjects and linked those repertoires to cytomegalovirus serostatus. An earlier analysis of more than 450 of the donors used high-throughput TCR beta sequencing to judge whether each TCR beta V gene segment behaved as functional or pseudogenic. Donor age, sex, ethnicity and CMV serostatus were compiled together with the repertoire data. A later analysis re-examined previously published TCR beta repertoires from roughly 720 donors and added high-resolution HLA genotyping to investigate patterns of TCR occurrence. Among the roughly 430 genotyped donors, about 85% belonged to the genetic ancestry cluster associated with self-reported Caucasian donors. About five DR-DQ haplotypes were treated as single units for association and clustering because of strong linkage in the cohort. Class I and class II HLA loci were covered by the typing at four-digit resolution. In addition to the first cohort of 650 to 800 subjects, a separate validation cohort of 120 different subjects was used. In a later genetic analysis, genome-wide SNP genotypes for about three fifths of the 666 donors were used, and that subset was treated as a discovery cohort. The number of donors typed differed by locus, with about 629-630 for A, B, C, DRB1 and DQB1, about 500 for DQA1, some 570 for DPA1, and some 450 for DPB1. Rather than using new phenotypic data, the later analysis identified candidate immune exposures from TCR beta sequences and from how often those sequences occurred across donors. The study at large found these results: The only immune exposure information available for the cohort was CMV serostatus. According to a later analysis, TCR association rates differed among HLA loci, with DRB1 alleles showing the most associated TCRs and HLA-C alleles showing the fewest. Only TCR beta chains were sequenced in this cohort, and the absence of alpha or paired-chain data limited detectable features. The earlier analysis of almost 600 of the donors excluded some 16 rarely observed V segments, including chromosome 9 orphons, because counts were too low. A later analysis associated approximately 17,000 TCR beta sequences with specific HLA alleles at a false discovery rate of 0.05. When HLA alleles, especially DR and DQ, strongly co-occurred, TCR associations were difficult to assign to individual alleles. HLA typing was unavailable for some donors at each locus, so association tests used only the typed subset. In an earlier analysis of fewer than 750 of the donors, most TCR beta V segments were observed in productive rearrangements about 90% or about 30% of the time, broadly matching IMGT annotations. A further reported finding was that TCR beta sequences accurately predicted the HLA-A and HLA-B alleles for most subjects in the first cohort. Cytomegalovirus status was reported to be diagnosed by the classifier with high specificity and sensitivity in both the original and validation cohorts. Some IMGT-functional V segments, including TRBV6-2 and TRBV6-3, could not be told apart with the 87-base-pair reads, so those segments were excluded. Most TCR sequences were observed very rarely across donors, whereas some public TCRs were present in many individuals. The study gave a list of 150 to 200 TCR beta chains associated with cytomegalovirus. The presence/absence analyses assumed that sequencing depth was roughly uniform across donors, and that assumption may not be true. Correlated functional status among segregating V segments might reflect linkage disequilibrium, but an unknown experimental factor could not be ruled out. Most CMV-associated TCR beta chains appeared to be HLA-restricted in a later analysis, and the HLA associations seemed to be driven largely by CMV exposure. A few of the identified cytomegalovirus-associated TCR beta chains were confirmed in vitro to be specific for cytomegalovirus antigens. Compared with equally common non-associated chains, HLA-associated TCR beta chains in a later analysis were more clonally expanded and had lower generation probabilities. According to the authors, the approach could potentially be generalized to other disease states and immunological phenotypes. In a later genetic analysis, fewer N-insertions in productive TCRs were reported among donors in an Asian-associated ancestry cluster than the roughly 700-donor mean. An association between a missense DCLRE1C variant and V-gene and J-gene trimming of TCR beta chains was found in a later genetic analysis and replicated in an independent cohort. A cluster of highly shared sequence variants was judged likely to represent a technical artifact of the sequencing pipeline. A later analysis reported that several top co-occurrence clusters appeared linked to parvovirus B19, influenza, CMV and Epstein-Barr virus.

Its CDR3 holds 16 amino acids, cysteine through phenylalanine. Only the CDR3 region is kept as DNA, spanning 48 bases read in frame from base 1. The cohort comprised under 700 healthy bone marrow donors. All cohort members were sampled while nominally healthy, although unrecorded immune exposures were likely present. The donor tested CMV seronegative and was one of the 352 seronegative cohort members. A peripheral blood sample was collected from each donor, and TCR beta sequencing was performed on peripheral blood mononuclear cells. The Qiagen DNeasy Blood Extraction Kit was used to extract genomic DNA from the blood cell samples. The method was the immunoSEQ multiplex PCR assay. For the multiplex PCR, a mixture combining 60 forward primers for TCR Vbeta segments and 13 reverse primers for TCR Jbeta segments was used. The CDR3 region of rearranged TCR beta genes was amplified from genomic DNA with a multiplex PCR assay. The Illumina HiSeq System was used to sequence the amplified TCR beta libraries as 87-base-pair reads. For the original study's pipeline: Across the roughly 600 repertoires, a later analysis counted tens of millions of unique TCR beta chains, some 11 million of which were shared by at least two donors. Raw reads were error-corrected and collapsed into unique sequences with a nearest-neighbor algorithm that merged closely related sequences to remove PCR and sequencing errors. Alignment of CDR3 sequences to IMGT reference sequences was used to assign V, D and J gene segments. For a sequence to be retained, a match of at least six nucleotides to both a V gene segment and a J gene segment was required. A rearrangement counted as productive if the CDR3 had no stop codons and remained in frame with V and J, and every other rearrangement counted as non-productive. Following IMGT convention, CDR3 was defined as the stretch from the second conserved V-encoded cysteine to the conserved J-encoded phenylalanine. In an earlier analysis of around 640 of the donors, sequences lacking an unambiguous match to a single V gene segment were excluded. An earlier analysis of roughly 590 of the donors called V segments functional above 56.7% productive rearrangements and segregating when the between-donor standard deviation exceeded 5%. To diagnose cytomegalovirus status from the catalog of TCR beta chain sequences, a statistical classification framework was built. In a later analysis, V and J genes were assigned by comparing TCR nucleotide sequences against IMGT/GENE-DB human TR gene sequences. In a later analysis, CDR3 sequences and most-parsimonious VDJ recombination scenarios were assigned using the TCRdist pipeline. A later analysis defined each TCR beta chain by its CDR3 amino acid sequence plus V-gene family, and excluded reads lacking a unique V-gene family. A later analysis removed 550 to 700 highly shared, low-generation-probability nucleotide sequences to deal with suspected cross-contamination and a sequencing artifact. In a later analysis, a clonal expansion index for each public chain was calculated from normalized within-repertoire ranks of inferred template counts. A later analysis computed generation probabilities with a VDJ recombination model fitted to out-of-frame rearrangements, and checked the results against IGoR. In a later analysis, hypergeometric tests were used to score TCR-TCR, TCR-HLA and TCR-CMV co-occurrence, with a repertoire-size bias correction applied to TCR pairs. In a later analysis, false discovery rates were estimated by permuting HLA or CMV assignments 20 times. In a later analysis, co-occurring TCRs were grouped using DBSCAN, with TCRdist sequence similarity added in when clustering inside HLA-allele-positive subsets. For co-occurrence clustering, repertoires with fewer than 30,000 or more than 120,000 public chains were excluded, along with roughly 5 repertoires with anomalous nucleotide sharing. Held by TCRdb, this immuneACCESS table contains in-frame sequences only and omits some clones. Under half of the omission traces to an unresolved V gene where checked; the cause of the rest is unknown. That table furnishes V, J and clone size, whereas the DNA furnished D and trimming. The sample table shows about 200,000 clones, and roughly 85% are seen once. The leading ten clones occupy around 2% of the sample.

Comment on this clone: The antigen this receptor binds is unknown. No base qualities exist here, and no much larger clone lies one base off it.

Sequencing was performed on PBMCs. The chain was built from TRBV21-1 and TRBJ2-3; the table assigns TRBD2, which was not confirmed against the DNA. TRBV21-1 is given as a pseudogene. The receptor comes from a man between 18 and 29 years old in good health and CMV-seronegative. The sequence in DNA is TGTGCCAGCAGCAAAGGATCATGCGGGGTGGCAGATACGCAGTATTTT. Translation gives CASSKGSCGVADTQYF.